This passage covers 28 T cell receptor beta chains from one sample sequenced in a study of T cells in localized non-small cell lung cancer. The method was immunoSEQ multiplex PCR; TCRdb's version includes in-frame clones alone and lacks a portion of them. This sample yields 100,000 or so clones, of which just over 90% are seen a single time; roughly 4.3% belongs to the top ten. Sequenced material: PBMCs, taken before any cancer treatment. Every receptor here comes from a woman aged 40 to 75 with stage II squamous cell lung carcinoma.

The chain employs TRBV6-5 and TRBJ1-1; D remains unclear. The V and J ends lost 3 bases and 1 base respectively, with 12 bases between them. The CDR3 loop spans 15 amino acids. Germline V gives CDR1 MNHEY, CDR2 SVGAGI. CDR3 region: CASSYGPSGNTEAFF. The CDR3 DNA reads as TGTGCCAGCAGTTATGGGCCCAGTGGGAACACTGAAGCTTTCTTT.

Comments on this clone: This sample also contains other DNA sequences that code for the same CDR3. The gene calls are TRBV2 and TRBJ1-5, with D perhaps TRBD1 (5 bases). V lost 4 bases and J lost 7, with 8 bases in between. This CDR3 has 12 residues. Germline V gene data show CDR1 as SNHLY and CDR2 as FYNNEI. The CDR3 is CASSVRAQPQHF. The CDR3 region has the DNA TGTGCCAGCAGTGTCAGGGCCCAGCCCCAGCATTTT.

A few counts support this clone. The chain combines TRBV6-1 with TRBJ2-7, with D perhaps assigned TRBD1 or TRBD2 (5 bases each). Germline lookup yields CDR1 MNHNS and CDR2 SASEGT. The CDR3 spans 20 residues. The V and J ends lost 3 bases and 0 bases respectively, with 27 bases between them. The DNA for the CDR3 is TGTGCCAGCAGTGATGAGGGGTGGGGACGCCGGCGGTCCCTCTCCTACGAGCAGTACTTC. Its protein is CASSDEGWGRRRSLSYEQYF.

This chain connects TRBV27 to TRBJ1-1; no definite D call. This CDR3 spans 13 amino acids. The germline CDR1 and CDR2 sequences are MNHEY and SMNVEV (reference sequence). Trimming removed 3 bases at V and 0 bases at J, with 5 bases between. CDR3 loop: CASSFSVNTEAFF. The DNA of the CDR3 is TGTGCCAGCAGTTTTTCAGTGAACACTGAAGCTTTCTTT.

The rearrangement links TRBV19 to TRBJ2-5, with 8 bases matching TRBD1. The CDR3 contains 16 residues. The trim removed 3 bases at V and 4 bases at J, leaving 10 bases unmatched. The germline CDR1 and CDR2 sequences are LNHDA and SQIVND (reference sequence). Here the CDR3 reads CASSMMWQGARETQYF. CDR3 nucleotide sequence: TGTGCCAGTAGTATGATGTGGCAGGGGGCGAGAGAGACCCAGTACTTC. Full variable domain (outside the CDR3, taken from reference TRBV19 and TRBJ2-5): DGGITQSPKYLFRKEGQNVTLSCEQNLNHDAMYWYRQDPGQGLRLIYYSQIVNDFQKGDIAEGYSVSREKKESFPLTVTSAQKNPTAFYLCASSMMWQGARETQYFGPGTRLLVL.

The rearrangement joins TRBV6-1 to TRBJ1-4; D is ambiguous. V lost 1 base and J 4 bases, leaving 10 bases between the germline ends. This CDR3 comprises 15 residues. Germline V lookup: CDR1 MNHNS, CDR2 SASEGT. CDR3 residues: CASSEVDGGNEKLFF. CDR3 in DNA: TGTGCCAGCAGTGAAGTAGACGGAGGTAATGAAAAACTGTTTTTT.

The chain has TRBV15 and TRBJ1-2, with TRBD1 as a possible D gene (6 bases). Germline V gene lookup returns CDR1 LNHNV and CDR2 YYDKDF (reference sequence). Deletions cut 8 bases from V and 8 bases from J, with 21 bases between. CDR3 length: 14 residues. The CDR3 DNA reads TGTGCCACCGCGAAGACAGGCTGGCTGTCCGGCTACACCTTC. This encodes CATAKTGWLSGYTF.

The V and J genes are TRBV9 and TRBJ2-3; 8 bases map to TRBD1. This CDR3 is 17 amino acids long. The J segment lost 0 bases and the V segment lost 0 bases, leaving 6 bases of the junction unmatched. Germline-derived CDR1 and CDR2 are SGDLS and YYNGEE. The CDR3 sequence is CASSVGAGGTSTDTQYF. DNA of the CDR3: TGTGCCAGCAGCGTAGGGGCAGGGGGCACTAGCACAGATACGCAGTATTTT.

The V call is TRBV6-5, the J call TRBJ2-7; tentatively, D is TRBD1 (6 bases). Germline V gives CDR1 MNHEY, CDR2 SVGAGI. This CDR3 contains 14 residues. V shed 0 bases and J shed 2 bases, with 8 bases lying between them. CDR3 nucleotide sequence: TGTGCCAGCAGTTACTCGACAGGTCCCTACGAGCAGTACTTC. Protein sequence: CASSYSTGPYEQYF.

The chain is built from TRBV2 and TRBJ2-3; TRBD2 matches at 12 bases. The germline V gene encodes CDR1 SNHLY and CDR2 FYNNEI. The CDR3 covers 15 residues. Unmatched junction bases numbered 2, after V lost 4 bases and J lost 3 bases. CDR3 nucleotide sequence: TGTGCCAGCAGTGCGACTAGCGGGGGAACAGATACGCAGTATTTT. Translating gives CASSATSGGTDTQYF.

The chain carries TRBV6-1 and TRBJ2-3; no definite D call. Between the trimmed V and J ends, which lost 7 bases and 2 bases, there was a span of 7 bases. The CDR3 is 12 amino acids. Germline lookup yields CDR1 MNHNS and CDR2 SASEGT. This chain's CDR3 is CASTVYTDTQYF. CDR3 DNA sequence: TGTGCCAGCACCGTGTACACAGATACGCAGTATTTT.

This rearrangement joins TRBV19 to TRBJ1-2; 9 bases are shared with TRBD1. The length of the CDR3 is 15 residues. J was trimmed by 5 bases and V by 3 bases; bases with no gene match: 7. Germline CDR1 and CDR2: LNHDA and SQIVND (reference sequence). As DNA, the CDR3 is TGTGCCAGTAGTATCGCTTTTGGGACAGGGTATGGCTACACCTTC. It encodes CASSIAFGTGYGYTF.

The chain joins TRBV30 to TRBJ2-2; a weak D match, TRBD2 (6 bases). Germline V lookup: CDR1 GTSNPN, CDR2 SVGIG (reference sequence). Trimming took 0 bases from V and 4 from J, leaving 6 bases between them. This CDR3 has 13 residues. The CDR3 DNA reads TGTGCCTGGAGTGTAGCGGGCACCGGGGAGCTGTTTTTT. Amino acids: CAWSVAGTGELFF.

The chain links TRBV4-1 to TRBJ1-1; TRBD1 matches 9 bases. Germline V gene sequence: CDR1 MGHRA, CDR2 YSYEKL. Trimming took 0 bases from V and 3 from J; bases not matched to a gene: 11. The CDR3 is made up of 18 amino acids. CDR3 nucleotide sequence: TGCGCCAGCAGCCAAGATATAGCCGGGACAGGGCGCCACACTGAAGCTTTCTTT. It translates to CASSQDIAGTGRHTEAFF.

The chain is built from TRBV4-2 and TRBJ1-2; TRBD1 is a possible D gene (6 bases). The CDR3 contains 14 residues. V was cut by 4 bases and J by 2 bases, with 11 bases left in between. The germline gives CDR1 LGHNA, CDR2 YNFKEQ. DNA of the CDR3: TGTGCCAGCAGCCCCGGACAGACGAACTATGGCTACACCTTC. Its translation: CASSPGQTNYGYTF.

The CDR3: CASAESGRWNTEAFF. The CDR3 DNA reads TGTGCCAGTGCAGAATCGGGACGGTGGAACACTGAAGCTTTCTTT. The chain couples TRBV19 to TRBJ1-1, with D possibly matching TRBD1 (5 bases). CDR1 LNHDA and CDR2 SQIVND come from the germline V gene (reference sequence). The CDR3 consists of 15 residues. The V end lost 8 bases, the J end lost 1 base, and 17 bases lay between the germline ends. The full variable domain, its missing parts supplied by reference TRBV19 and TRBJ1-1, is DGGITQSPKYLFRKEGQNVTLSCEQNLNHDAMYWYRQDPGQGLRLIYYSQIVNDFQKGDIAEGYSVSREKKESFPLTVTSAQKNPTAFYLCASAESGRWNTEAFFGQGTRLTVV.

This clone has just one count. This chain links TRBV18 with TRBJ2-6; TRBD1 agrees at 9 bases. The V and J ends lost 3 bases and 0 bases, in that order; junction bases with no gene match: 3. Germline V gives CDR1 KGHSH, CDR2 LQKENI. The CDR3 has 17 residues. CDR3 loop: CASSPDRGVSGANVLTF. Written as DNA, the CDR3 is TGTGCCAGCTCACCGGACAGGGGCGTCTCTGGGGCCAACGTCCTGACTTTC.

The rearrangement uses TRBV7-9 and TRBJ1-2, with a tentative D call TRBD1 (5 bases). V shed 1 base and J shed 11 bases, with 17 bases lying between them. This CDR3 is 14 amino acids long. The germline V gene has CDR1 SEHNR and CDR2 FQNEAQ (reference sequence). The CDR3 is CASSLGDPLPRYTF. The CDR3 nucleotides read TGTGCCAGCAGCTTAGGGGACCCCCTTCCAAGGTACACCTTC.

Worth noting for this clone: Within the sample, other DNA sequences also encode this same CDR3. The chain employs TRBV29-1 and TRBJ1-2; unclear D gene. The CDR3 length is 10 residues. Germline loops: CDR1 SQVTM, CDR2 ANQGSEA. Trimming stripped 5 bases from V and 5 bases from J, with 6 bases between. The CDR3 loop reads CSVRQYGYTF. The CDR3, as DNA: TGCAGCGTTCGGCAGTATGGCTACACCTTC. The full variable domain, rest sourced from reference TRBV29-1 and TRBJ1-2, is SAVISQKPSRDICQRGTSLTIQCQVDSQVTMMFWYRQQPGQSLTLIATANQGSEATYESGFVIDKFPISRPNLTFSTLTVSNMSPEDSSIYLCSVRQYGYTFGSGTRLTVV.

The chain's CDR3 is CASGGQSYSNQPQHF. The CDR3, as DNA: TGTGCCAGCGGGGGACAGAGTTATAGCAATCAGCCCCAGCATTTT. The gene calls are TRBV2 and TRBJ1-5; TRBD1 agrees at 7 bases. J gave up 0 bases and V 8 bases, and 7 bases lay outside the gene matches. Germline V gene data show CDR1 as SNHLY and CDR2 as FYNNEI. The CDR3 is 15 amino acids.

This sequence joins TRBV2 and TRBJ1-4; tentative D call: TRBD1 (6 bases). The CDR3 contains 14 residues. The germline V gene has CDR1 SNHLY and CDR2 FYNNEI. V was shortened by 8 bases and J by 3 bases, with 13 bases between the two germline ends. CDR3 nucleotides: TGTGCCAGCGCGGGGGGCGGCCCTAATGAAAAACTGTTTTTT. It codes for CASAGGGPNEKLFF. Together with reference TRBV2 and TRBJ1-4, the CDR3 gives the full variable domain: EPEVTQTPSHQVTQMGQEVILRCVPISNHLYFYWYRQILGQKVEFLVSFYNNEISEKSEIFDDQFSVERPDGSNFTLKIRSTKLEDSAMYFCASAGGGPNEKLFFGSGTQLSVL.

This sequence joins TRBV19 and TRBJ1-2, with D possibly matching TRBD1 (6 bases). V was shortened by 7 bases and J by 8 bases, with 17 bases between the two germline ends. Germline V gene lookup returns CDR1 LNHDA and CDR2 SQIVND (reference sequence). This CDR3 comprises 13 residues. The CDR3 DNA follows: TGTGCCAGTACCCTAGGCAGGGGTAAAGGCTACACCTTC. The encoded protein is CASTLGRGKGYTF.

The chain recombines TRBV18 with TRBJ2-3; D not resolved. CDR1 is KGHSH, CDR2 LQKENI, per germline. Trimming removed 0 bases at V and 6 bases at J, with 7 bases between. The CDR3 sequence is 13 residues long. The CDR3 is CASSPPMADTQYF. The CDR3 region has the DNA TGTGCCAGCTCACCACCGATGGCGGATACGCAGTATTTT.

The CDR3 spells CASSEGPSGIQYF. The CDR3 coding sequence is TGCGCCAGCAGTGAAGGCCCGTCTGGGATTCAGTACTTC. This chain uses TRBV10-1 with TRBJ2-4, with no clear D. V was shortened by 3 bases and J by 10 bases, with 13 bases between the two germline ends. The CDR3 runs to 13 residues. Looked up from germline, CDR1 is WNHNN and CDR2 is SYGVQD (reference sequence).

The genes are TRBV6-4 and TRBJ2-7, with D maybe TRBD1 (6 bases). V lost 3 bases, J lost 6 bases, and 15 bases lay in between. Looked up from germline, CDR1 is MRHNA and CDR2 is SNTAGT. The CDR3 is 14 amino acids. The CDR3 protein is CASSEVRQGTEQYF. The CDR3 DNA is TGTGCCAGCAGTGAGGTACGGCAGGGGACCGAGCAGTACTTC.

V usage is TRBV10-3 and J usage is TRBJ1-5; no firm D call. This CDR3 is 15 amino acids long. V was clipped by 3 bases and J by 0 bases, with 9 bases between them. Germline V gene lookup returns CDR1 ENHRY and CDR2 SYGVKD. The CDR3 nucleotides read TGTGCCATCAGTGAAGAACACCCTAGCAATCAGCCCCAGCATTTT. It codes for CAISEEHPSNQPQHF.

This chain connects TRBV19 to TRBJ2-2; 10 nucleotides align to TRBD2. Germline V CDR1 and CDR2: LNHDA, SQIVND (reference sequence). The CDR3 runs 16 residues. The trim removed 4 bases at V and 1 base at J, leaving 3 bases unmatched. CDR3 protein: CASSNSGGMNTGELFF. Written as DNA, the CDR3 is TGTGCCAGTAGTAATAGCGGGGGGATGAACACCGGGGAGCTGTTTTTT.

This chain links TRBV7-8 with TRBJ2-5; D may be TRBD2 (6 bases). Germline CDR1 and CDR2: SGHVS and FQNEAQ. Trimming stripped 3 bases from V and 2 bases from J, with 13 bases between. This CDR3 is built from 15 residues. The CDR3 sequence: CASSFGGVAQETQYF. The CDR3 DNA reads TGTGCCAGCAGCTTCGGCGGGGTAGCACAAGAGACCCAGTACTTC.